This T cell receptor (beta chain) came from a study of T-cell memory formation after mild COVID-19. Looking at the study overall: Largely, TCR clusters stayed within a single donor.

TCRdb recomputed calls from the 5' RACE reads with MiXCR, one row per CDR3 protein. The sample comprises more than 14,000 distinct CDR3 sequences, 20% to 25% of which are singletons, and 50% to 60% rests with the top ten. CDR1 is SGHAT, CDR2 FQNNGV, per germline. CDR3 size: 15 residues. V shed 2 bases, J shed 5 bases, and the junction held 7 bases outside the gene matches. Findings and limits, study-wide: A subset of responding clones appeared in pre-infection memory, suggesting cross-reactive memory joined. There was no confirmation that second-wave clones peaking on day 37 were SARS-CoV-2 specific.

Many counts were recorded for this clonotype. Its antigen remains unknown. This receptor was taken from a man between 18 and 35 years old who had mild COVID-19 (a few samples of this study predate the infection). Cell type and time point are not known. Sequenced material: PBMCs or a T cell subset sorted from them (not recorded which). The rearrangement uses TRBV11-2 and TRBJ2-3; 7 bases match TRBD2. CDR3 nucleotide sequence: TGTGCCAGCAGCTTATCCAGCGGGGCAGGAGATACGCAGTATTTT. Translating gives CASSLSSGAGDTQYF.